This T cell receptor beta chain is drawn from a study of regulatory T cells in long-lasting Graves disease. Findings and limits, study-wide: The researchers studied only peripheral blood, not thyroid tissue. Accuracy was perhaps lowered by the small sample size. Repertoires from persistent disease leaned toward TRBV28, TRBJ1-2 and TRBJ2-5.

There are a few counts of this clonotype. Its antigen is as yet unknown. Time point meaning: persistent/refractory GD, antithyroid drugs over 5 years with positive TRAb. With RNA extracted from PBMCs as input, the TCR library was made. As a group, patients came from one endocrinology department in Xi'an, China. For TCR beta, libraries came from iRepertoire HTBI primers and Arm-PCR of CDR3 regions. MiXCR, run by TCRdb on the multiplex PCR reads, gives a single entry per CDR3 protein. The sample yields about 460,000 distinct CDR3 sequences, roughly 22% seen once. Trimming took off 5 bases at V and 7 bases at J, with 6 bases between the two ends. Germline values: CDR1 DFQATT, CDR2 SNEGSKA (reference sequence). The CDR3 is 9 residues long.

J is TRBJ2-7 and V is TRBV20-1; D is unresolved. The source material was peripheral blood mononuclear cells (PBMCs), sampled when the disease was refractory, from a patient treated with antithyroid drugs. This clonotype was obtained from a female donor with Graves disease. Here the CDR3 DNA reads TGCAGTGCTCGCCGGGAGCAGTACTTC. Its translation: CSARREQYF.